The rows below give T cell receptor beta chains drawn from one sample of a study of T-cell reconstitution after alpha-beta-depleted transplantation in children. TCRdb analysed the PCR reads with MiXCR anew, one entry per CDR3 protein. The sample shows around 240,000 distinct CDR3 sequences, around 8.9% of them seen only once. This sample comprised PBMCs from the stem cell graft donor, obtained from the stem cell graft. These receptors were collected from a human donor who donated a stem cell graft to a child with SCID. The CDR3 runs from the conserved cysteine through the conserved F or W. The D gene is left open where the match is weak. Rows give clone size only sometimes, using once, few, many, or a class for an expanded clone.

abundance | j_gene | v_gene | d_gene | len | CDR3aa | CDR3nt
. | TRBJ2-1 | TRBV20-1 | TRBD2 | 15 | CCARGRLAGPWEQFF | TGCTGTGCTAGGGGGAGACTAGCGGGTCCTTGGGAGCAGTTCTTC
. | TRBJ1-2 | TRBV7-9 | TRBD1 | 15 | CASSHSDRGDYGYTF | TGTGCCAGCAGCCACTCGGACAGGGGAGACTATGGCTACACCTTC
many | TRBJ1-1 | TRBV29-1 | . | 14 | CSGARTALNTEAFF | TGCAGCGGGGCACGGACAGCCCTGAACACTGAAGCTTTCTTT
many | TRBJ2-3 | TRBV2 | . | 14 | CASSENWGRDTQYF | TGTGCCAGCAGTGAAAACTGGGGAAGGGACACGCAGTATTTT
. | TRBJ2-3 | TRBV6-1 | . | 14 | CASTVFTAPDTQYF | TGTGCCAGCACTGTTTTTACCGCTCCAGATACGCAGTATTTT
many | TRBJ1-1 | TRBV29-1 | . | 11 | CSVESGIEAFF | TGCAGCGTTGAATCAGGGATTGAAGCTTTCTTT
many | TRBJ2-4 | TRBV6-6 | TRBD1 | 17 | CASSTDRASTAKNIQYF | TGTGCCAGCAGCACGGACAGGGCGTCGACGGCCAAAAACATTCAGTACTTC
few | TRBJ2-1 | TRBV5-1 | . | 16 | CASSLHPVSSYNEQFF | TGCGCCAGCAGCTTACACCCAGTCAGCTCCTACAATGAGCAGTTCTTC
many | TRBJ1-5 | TRBV15 | . | 15 | CATSREFGGTQPQHF | TGTGCCACCAGCAGAGAATTTGGGGGGACTCAGCCCCAGCATTTT
many | TRBJ2-2 | TRBV6-5 | . | 16 | CASSWGAPGNTGELFF | TGTGCCAGCAGTTGGGGGGCGCCGGGAAACACCGGGGAGCTGTTTTTT
many | TRBJ2-1 | TRBV20-1 | TRBD2 | 14 | CSARASGGAREQFF | TGCAGTGCTAGAGCCAGCGGGGGGGCCAGAGAGCAGTTCTTC